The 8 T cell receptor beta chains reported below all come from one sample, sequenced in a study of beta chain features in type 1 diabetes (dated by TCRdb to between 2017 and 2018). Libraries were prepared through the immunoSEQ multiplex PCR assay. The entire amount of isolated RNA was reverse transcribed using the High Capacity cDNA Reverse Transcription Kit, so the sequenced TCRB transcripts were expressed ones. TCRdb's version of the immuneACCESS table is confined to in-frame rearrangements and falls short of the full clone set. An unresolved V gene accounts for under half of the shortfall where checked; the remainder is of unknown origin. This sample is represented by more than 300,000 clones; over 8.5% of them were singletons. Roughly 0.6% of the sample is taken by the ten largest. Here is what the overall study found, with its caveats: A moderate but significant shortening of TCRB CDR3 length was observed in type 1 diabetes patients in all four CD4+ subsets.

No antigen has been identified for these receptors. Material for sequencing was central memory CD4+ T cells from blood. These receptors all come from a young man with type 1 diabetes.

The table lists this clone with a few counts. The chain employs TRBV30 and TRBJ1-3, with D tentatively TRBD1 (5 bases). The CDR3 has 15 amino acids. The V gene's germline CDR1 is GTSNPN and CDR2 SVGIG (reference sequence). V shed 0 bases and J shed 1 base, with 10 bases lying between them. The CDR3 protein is CAWSVQADSGNTIYF. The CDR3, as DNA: TGTGCCTGGAGTGTACAGGCAGATTCTGGAAACACCATATATTTT.

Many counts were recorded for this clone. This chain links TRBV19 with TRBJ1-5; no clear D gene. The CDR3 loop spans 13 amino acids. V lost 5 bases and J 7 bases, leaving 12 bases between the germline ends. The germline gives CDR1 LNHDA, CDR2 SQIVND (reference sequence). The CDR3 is CASSGVLGQPQHF. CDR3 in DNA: TGTGCCAGTAGTGGAGTGTTGGGCCAGCCCCAGCATTTT. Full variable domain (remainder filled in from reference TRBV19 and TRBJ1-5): DGGITQSPKYLFRKEGQNVTLSCEQNLNHDAMYWYRQDPGQGLRLIYYSQIVNDFQKGDIAEGYSVSREKKESFPLTVTSAQKNPTAFYLCASSGVLGQPQHFGDGTRLSIL.

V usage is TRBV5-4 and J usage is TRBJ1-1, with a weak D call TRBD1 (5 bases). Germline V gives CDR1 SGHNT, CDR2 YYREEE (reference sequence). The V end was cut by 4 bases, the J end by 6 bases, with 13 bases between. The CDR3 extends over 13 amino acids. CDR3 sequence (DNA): TGTGCCAGCAGCCCGGGGGACGTGGCTGAAGCTTTCTTT. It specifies CASSPGDVAEAFF.

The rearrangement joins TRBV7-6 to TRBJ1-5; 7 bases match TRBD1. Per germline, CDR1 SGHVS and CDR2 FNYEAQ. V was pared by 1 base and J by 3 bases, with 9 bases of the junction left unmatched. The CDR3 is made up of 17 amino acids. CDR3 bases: TGTGCCAGCAGCTTAGGAGGGTCAGGGGGGTTCAATCAGCCCCAGCATTTT. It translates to CASSLGGSGGFNQPQHF.

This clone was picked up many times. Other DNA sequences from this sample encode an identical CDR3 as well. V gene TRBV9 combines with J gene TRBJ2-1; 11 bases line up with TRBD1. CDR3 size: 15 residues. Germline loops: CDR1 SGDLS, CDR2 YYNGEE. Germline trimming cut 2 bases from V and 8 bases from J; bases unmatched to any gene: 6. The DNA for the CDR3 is TGTGCCAGCAGCGTTCGGGGACAGGGGGGACATGAGCAGTTCTTC. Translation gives CASSVRGQGGHEQFF.

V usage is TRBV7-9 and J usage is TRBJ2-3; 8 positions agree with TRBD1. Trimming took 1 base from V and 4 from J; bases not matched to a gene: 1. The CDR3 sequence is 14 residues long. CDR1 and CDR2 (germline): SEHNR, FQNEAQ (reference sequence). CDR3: CASSLDRGSDTQYF. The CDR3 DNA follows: TGTGCCAGCAGCTTAGACAGGGGGTCAGATACGCAGTATTTT.

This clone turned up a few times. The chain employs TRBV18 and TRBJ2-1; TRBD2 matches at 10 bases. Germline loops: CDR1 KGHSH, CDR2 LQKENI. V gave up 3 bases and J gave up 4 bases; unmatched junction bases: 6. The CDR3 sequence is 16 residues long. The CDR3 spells CASSPPSGGKYNEQFF. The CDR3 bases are TGTGCCAGCTCACCGCCTAGCGGGGGAAAGTACAATGAGCAGTTCTTC.

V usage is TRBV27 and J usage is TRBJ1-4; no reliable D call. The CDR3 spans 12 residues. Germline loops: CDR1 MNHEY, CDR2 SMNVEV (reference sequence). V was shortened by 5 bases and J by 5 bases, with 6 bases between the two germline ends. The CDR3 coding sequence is TGTGCCAGCAGTCAACAGAATGAAAAACTGTTTTTT. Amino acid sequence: CASSQQNEKLFF.